A selection of T cell receptor beta chains follows, all from one sample in a study of T cell responses to AZD1222 COVID-19 vaccine. Some clones are missing from TCRdb's copy, which holds only in-frame ones; the method was immunoSEQ multiplex PCR. Of about 140,000 clones detected, about 89% appear once; the ten largest clones hold around 6.9%. This sample comprised peripheral blood, obtained 28 days after the second dose of the MenACWY control vaccine. These receptors originate from an adult who received the MenACWY meningococcal vaccine as a control. Both conserved end residues are part of each CDR3. The D gene is left open where the match is weak. Clone size is shown for a subset of rows, as once, few, many or a class of expanded clone.

TRBV28,TRBJ2-5,-,-,CASSLRPGRETQYF,TGTGCCAGCAGTTTAAGGCCCGGTCGAGAGACCCAGTACTTC
TRBV28,TRBJ1-3,TRBD1,-,CAGTGPGNTIYF,TGTGCCGGGACAGGGCCCGGAAACACCATATATTTT
TRBV19,TRBJ1-6,TRBD1,once,CASSPGQDNSPLHF,TGTGCCAGTAGTCCAGGACAGGATAATTCACCCCTCCACTTT
TRBV7-8,TRBJ1-5,-,-,CASSLAQSNQPQHF,TGTGCCAGCAGCTTAGCACAGAGCAATCAGCCCCAGCATTTT
TRBV6-5,TRBJ1-4,-,-,CASSYSRGEKLFF,TGTGCCAGCAGTTACTCTCGGGGTGAAAAACTGTTTTTT
TRBV6-5,TRBJ1-5,-,-,CASSSSLVQPQHF,TGTGCCAGCAGCTCTAGCCTCGTGCAGCCCCAGCATTTT
TRBV5-4,TRBJ2-7,TRBD2,-,CASSLAGSGRAGDEQYF,TGTGCCAGCAGCTTGGCGGGCAGCGGGAGGGCCGGCGACGAGCAGTACTTC
TRBV3-1/TRBV3-2,TRBJ1-5,-,few,CASSQGYRGNQPQHF,TGTGCCAGCAGCCAGGGGTACAGGGGCAATCAGCCCCAGCATTTT
TRBV27,TRBJ1-5,-,-,CASSLMGRKPQHF,TGTGCCAGCAGTTTAATGGGCAGAAAGCCCCAGCATTTT
TRBV19,TRBJ1-3,-,once,CASSTPTGSGNTIYF,TGTGCCAGTAGTACCCCGACAGGCTCTGGAAACACCATATATTTT
TRBV28,TRBJ2-1,-,-,CASSLAVSSYNEQFF,TGTGCCAGCAGTCTCGCGGTTAGCTCCTACAATGAGCAGTTCTTC
TRBV7-9,TRBJ1-1,TRBD1,-,CASSHPAGGNTEAFF,TGTGCCAGCAGCCACCCGGCAGGGGGCAACACTGAAGCTTTCTTT
TRBV3-1/TRBV3-2,TRBJ2-7,-,-,CASSQSPAGYEQYF,TGTGCCAGCAGCCAATCTCCGGCGGGGTACGAGCAGTACTTC
TRBV28,TRBJ1-4,-,once,CASSLWGAQTNEKLFF,TGTGCCAGCAGTTTGTGGGGGGCGCAGACTAATGAAAAACTGTTTTTT
TRBV27,TRBJ1-1,TRBD1,-,CASSPFQPQGLSLGTEAFF,TGTGCCAGCAGTCCATTTCAACCACAGGGGTTGTCATTGGGCACTGAAGCTTTCTTT
TRBV7-2,TRBJ2-3,-,-,CASSLEGTQYF,TGTGCCAGCAGCTTAGAGGGTACGCAGTATTTT
TRBV19,TRBJ2-1,TRBD2,-,CASSRPLAEGYNEQFF,TGTGCCAGTAGTCGACCGCTAGCGGAGGGGTACAATGAGCAGTTCTTC
TRBV7-8,TRBJ2-3,-,-,CASSLDALADTQYF,TGTGCCAGCAGCTTGGACGCGTTGGCAGATACGCAGTATTTT
TRBV3-1/TRBV3-2,TRBJ2-3,-,-,CASSQDWTDTQYF,TGTGCCAGCAGCCAAGACTGGACAGATACGCAGTATTTT
TRBV19,TRBJ2-7,TRBD1,few,CASSIRATGTTEQYF,TGTGCCAGTAGTATAAGGGCGACAGGGACCACCGAGCAGTACTTC
TRBV19,TRBJ1-5,TRBD1,-,CASSGTGGNQPQHF,TGTGCCAGTAGTGGGACAGGGGGCAATCAGCCCCAGCATTTT
TRBV27,TRBJ1-6,-,-,CASSLYGKPLGSPLHF,TGTGCCAGCAGTTTATATGGGAAACCGTTGGGTTCACCCCTCCACTTT
TRBV9,TRBJ2-3,TRBD2,-,CASSVGTGGPYTQYF,TGTGCCAGCAGCGTAGGAACGGGAGGGCCTTATACGCAGTATTTT
TRBV12-3/TRBV12-4,TRBJ1-1,-,-,CASSYTGRTEAFF,TGTGCCAGCAGCTACACAGGACGGACTGAAGCTTTCTTT
TRBV28,TRBJ1-4,TRBD1,-,CASSSGQGVNEKLFF,TGTGCCAGCAGTTCCGGGCAGGGGGTTAATGAAAAACTGTTTTTT
TRBV11-3,TRBJ2-5,TRBD1,-,CASSMTGGQTQYF,TGTGCCAGCAGTATGACAGGGGGCCAGACCCAGTACTTC
TRBV21-1,TRBJ1-6,-,-,CASSERDRGGLYPYNSPLHF,TGTGCCAGCAGCGAACGGGACCGGGGAGGGTTATACCCCTATAATTCACCCCTCCACTTT
TRBV4-3,TRBJ2-1,-,-,CASSQDRTYNEQFF,TGCGCCAGCAGCCAAGATAGAACTTACAATGAGCAGTTCTTC
TRBV6-5,TRBJ2-1,-,-,CASSYDVSNEQFF,TGTGCCAGCAGTTACGACGTTAGTAATGAGCAGTTCTTC
TRBV5-4,TRBJ2-1,TRBD2,-,CASSLGGGVVNEQFF,TGTGCCAGCAGCTTGGGCGGGGGAGTGGTCAATGAGCAGTTCTTC
TRBV6-5,TRBJ2-7,-,-,CASSQQQGEQYF,TGTGCCAGCAGTCAGCAACAGGGCGAGCAGTACTTC
TRBV29-1,TRBJ1-4,TRBD1,-,CSVGQALNEKLFF,TGCAGCGTCGGACAGGCCCTTAATGAAAAACTGTTTTTT
TRBV2,TRBJ1-6,TRBD1,-,CASIWDSGNSPLHF,TGTGCCAGCATCTGGGACAGTGGGAATTCACCCCTCCACTTT
TRBV28,TRBJ1-1,-,once,CASSLFGGNTEAFF,TGTGCCAGCAGTTTATTTGGGGGGAACACTGAAGCTTTCTTT
TRBV12-3/TRBV12-4,TRBJ2-6,-,-,CASSNSGANVLTF,TGTGCCAGCAGCAACTCTGGGGCCAACGTCCTGACTTTC
TRBV24-1,TRBJ2-2,-,-,CATSDWASTGELFF,TGTGCCACCAGTGATTGGGCAAGCACCGGGGAGCTGTTTTTT
TRBV6-5,TRBJ2-3,-,-,CASSTGPRDTQYF,TGTGCCAGCAGCACGGGGCCCCGGGATACGCAGTATTTT
TRBV7-9,TRBJ2-1,-,-,CASSWFHLSSYNEQFF,TGTGCCAGCAGCTGGTTTCACCTATCCTCCTACAATGAGCAGTTCTTC
TRBV28,TRBJ1-2,-,-,CASSRRQVLGYTF,TGTGCCAGCAGCCGCCGACAGGTTCTTGGCTACACCTTC
TRBV7-9,TRBJ1-5,TRBD1,-,CASSLGTGDGGNQPQHF,TGTGCCAGCAGCTTAGGGACAGGGGACGGGGGCAATCAGCCCCAGCATTTT
TRBV7-2,TRBJ2-7,TRBD2,-,CASSFKRGAGEQYF,TGTGCCAGCAGCTTCAAGCGGGGGGCTGGGGAGCAGTACTTC
TRBV29-1,TRBJ2-3,-,-,CSVLNRDWTDTQYF,TGCAGCGTTCTCAACAGGGATTGGACAGATACGCAGTATTTT
TRBV5-1,TRBJ1-2,-,once,CASSLALNYGYTF,TGCGCCAGCAGCTTGGCCCTTAACTATGGCTACACCTTC
TRBV9,TRBJ2-4,-,-,CASSVDWWSKNIQYF,TGTGCCAGCAGCGTAGATTGGTGGTCCAAAAACATTCAGTACTTC
TRBV9,TRBJ1-3,-,-,CASSLGTIGSGNTIYF,TGTGCCAGCAGCCTAGGGACCATTGGCTCGGGAAACACCATATATTTT